Presented here are 17 T cell receptor beta chains from one specimen sequenced in a study of Ad26.COV2.S vaccination and SARS-CoV-2 variants. As for treatment: 15 to 20 received Ad26.COV2.S at low or high dose, single or two shots; about 5 received placebo; per-sample allocation not given. Sampling occurred on day 63 after the first vaccine or placebo injection. TCRdb keeps only in-frame clones here, not all; method: immunoSEQ multiplex PCR. The sample carries roughly 510,000 clones, roughly 89% recorded once. The source was peripheral blood, collected in a trial of Ad26.COV2.S vaccine versus placebo. These receptors originate from a person between 18 and 65 years old who received the Ad26.COV2.S COVID-19 vaccine or a placebo.

In DNA, the CDR3 is TGTGCCAGCAGGAACCAGGGGGCCTACAATGAGCAGTTCTTC. It encodes CASRNQGAYNEQFF. The chain combines TRBV27 with TRBJ2-1; TRBD1 matches 7 bases. The CDR3 runs 14 residues. V dropped 6 bases and J dropped 2; count of bases not matched to a gene: 4. From germline, CDR1 is MNHEY and CDR2 SMNVEV (reference sequence).

The chain couples TRBV7-9 to TRBJ2-3, with TRBD2 identical over 9 bases. With V trimmed by 5 bases and J by 3 bases, 15 bases remained unmatched. The CDR3 consists of 18 residues. Germline V lookup: CDR1 SEHNR, CDR2 FQNEAQ (reference sequence). The CDR3 nucleotides are TGTGCCAGCAGCCGGAGGTTGGCGGGAGGGCTCTTAACAGATACGCAGTATTTT. This encodes CASSRRLAGGLLTDTQYF.

V usage is TRBV2 and J usage is TRBJ2-3, with D hard to call. The CDR3 is 12 amino acids. The germline CDR1 and CDR2 sequences are SNHLY and FYNNEI. V was cut by 4 bases and J by 6 bases, with 8 bases left in between. CDR3 residues: CASSVDLDTQYF. CDR3 nucleotide sequence: TGTGCCAGCAGTGTCGATTTGGATACGCAGTATTTT. The full variable domain, rest sourced from reference TRBV2 and TRBJ2-3, is EPEVTQTPSHQVTQMGQEVILRCVPISNHLYFYWYRQILGQKVEFLVSFYNNEISEKSEIFDDQFSVERPDGSNFTLKIRSTKLEDSAMYFCASSVDLDTQYFGPGTRLTVL.

J is TRBJ1-1 and V is TRBV12-3 or TRBV12-4, with D hard to call. The CDR3 has 13 amino acids. V was clipped by 6 bases and J by 3 bases, with 11 bases between them. The CDR3 reads CASSFGEYTEAFF. CDR3 in DNA: TGTGCCAGCAGCTTTGGGGAGTACACTGAAGCTTTCTTT.

The chain carries TRBV20-1 and TRBJ2-1; no clear D. Deletions cut 7 bases from V and 2 bases from J, with 6 bases between. The CDR3 has 11 amino acids. The germline V gene encodes CDR1 DFQATT and CDR2 SNEGSKA (reference sequence). CDR3 DNA: TGCAGTGGGGCAGCCTACAATGAGCAGTTCTTC. As protein: CSGAAYNEQFF.

This rearrangement joins TRBV4-1 to TRBJ2-7; either TRBD1 or TRBD2 may fit D (6 bases each). CDR1 and CDR2 (germline): MGHRA, YSYEKL. The CDR3 consists of 14 residues. Between the trimmed V and J ends, which lost 1 base and 7 bases, there was a span of 14 bases. CDR3 nucleotides: TGCGCCAGCAGCCAAGGAAACGGGGGCCGGGAGCAGTACTTC. Translated, it gives CASSQGNGGREQYF.

The rearrangement joins TRBV4-2 to TRBJ2-1; D not certain. Germline loops: CDR1 LGHNA, CDR2 YNFKEQ. There are 16 residues in the CDR3. Deletions cut 0 bases from V and 8 bases from J, with 17 bases between. CDR3 DNA sequence: TGTGCCAGCAGCCAAGAACGTAGCACCCCTGGGGATGAGCAGTTCTTC. Encoded protein: CASSQERSTPGDEQFF.

This clone came up a few times. The chain employs TRBV9 and TRBJ2-3; no clear D. The V end lost 0 bases, the J end lost 5 bases, and 10 bases lay between the germline ends. From germline, CDR1 is SGDLS and CDR2 YYNGEE. The length of the CDR3 is 14 residues. The CDR3 region has the DNA TGTGCCAGCAGCGTAGGCGGCACCGGAGATACGCAGTATTTT. This codes for CASSVGGTGDTQYF.

CDR3 bases: TGTGCCAGCAGCCAAGGTGGGGTAACCTTGAACAATGAGCAGTTCTTC. It specifies CASSQGGVTLNNEQFF. The gene calls are TRBV3-1 (or the pseudogene TRBV3-2) and TRBJ2-1; D is unclear. V lost 1 base, J lost 5 bases, and 15 bases lay in between. The CDR3 contains 16 residues. CDR1 LGHDT and CDR2 YNNKEL come from the germline V gene (reference sequence).

The chain employs TRBV2 and TRBJ2-7; TRBD1 aligns across 8 bases. The CDR3 covers 14 residues. In germline, CDR1 is SNHLY, CDR2 FYNNEI. After removal of 5 bases from V and 5 bases from J, the junction contained 8 bases not matched to a gene. The CDR3 is CASSHGQGHHEQYF. DNA for the CDR3: TGTGCCAGCAGTCACGGACAGGGACACCACGAGCAGTACTTC.

The chain joins TRBV2 to TRBJ1-5; D gene uncertain. CDR1 and CDR2 (germline): SNHLY, FYNNEI. This CDR3 contains 11 residues. V was clipped by 5 bases and J by 7 bases, with 6 bases between them. The CDR3 sequence: CASSLGQPQHF. The CDR3 DNA reads TGTGCCAGCAGTTTAGGACAGCCCCAGCATTTT.

The V call is TRBV29-1, the J call TRBJ2-3; D ambiguous. The CDR3 runs to 12 residues. Trimming removed 0 bases from V and 2 bases from J, with 3 bases in between. CDR1 and CDR2 (germline): SQVTM, ANQGSEA. The CDR3 nucleotides are TGCAGCGTTGAAGAGTTCACAGATACGCAGTATTTT. This encodes CSVEEFTDTQYF.

The chain has TRBV19 and TRBJ1-5; D not resolved. Germline values: CDR1 LNHDA, CDR2 SQIVND (reference sequence). The CDR3 is 13 residues long. V lost 1 base and J lost 5, with 6 bases in between. The CDR3 nucleotides are TGTGCCAGTAGTATAGGGCCCTATCAGCCCCAGCATTTT. It yields the protein CASSIGPYQPQHF. The whole variable domain, remainder taken from reference TRBV19 and TRBJ1-5, is DGGITQSPKYLFRKEGQNVTLSCEQNLNHDAMYWYRQDPGQGLRLIYYSQIVNDFQKGDIAEGYSVSREKKESFPLTVTSAQKNPTAFYLCASSIGPYQPQHFGDGTRLSIL.

The rearrangement links TRBV9 to TRBJ1-3, with D tentatively TRBD1 (5 bases). Trimming removed 0 bases from V and 0 bases from J, with 10 bases in between. The CDR3 loop spans 16 amino acids. Per the germline V gene, CDR1 is SGDLS and CDR2 is YYNGEE. The CDR3 is CASSVVDSLSGNTIYF. DNA of the CDR3: TGTGCCAGCAGCGTAGTCGACAGTCTCTCTGGAAACACCATATATTTT.

The chain joins TRBV7-9 to TRBJ2-7; D is perhaps TRBD1 or TRBD2 (5 bases each). Trimming left V 8 bases short and J 7 bases short, with 12 bases between. The CDR3 contains 11 residues. Germline V CDR1 and CDR2: SEHNR, FQNEAQ (reference sequence). The CDR3 sequence is CASAPEGEQYF. DNA for the CDR3: TGTGCCAGCGCTCCCGAGGGGGAGCAGTACTTC.

V usage is TRBV4-2 and J usage is TRBJ1-1, with TRBD1 as a possible D gene (5 bases). The V gene's germline CDR1 is LGHNA and CDR2 YNFKEQ. V lost 1 base and J lost 1, with 10 bases in between. The CDR3 spans 15 residues. DNA for the CDR3: TGTGCCAGCAGCCAAGGTCTGACAGCGAACACTGAAGCTTTCTTT. It specifies CASSQGLTANTEAFF.

The chain uses TRBV6-5 and TRBJ2-7, with a weak D call TRBD2 (5 bases). V lost 8 bases and J lost 3, with 14 bases in between. In germline, CDR1 is MNHEY, CDR2 SVGAGI. The CDR3 runs 13 residues. The CDR3: CASPTRVYYEQYF. The CDR3 nucleotides are TGTGCCAGCCCAACGAGGGTCTACTACGAGCAGTACTTC.